This T cell receptor beta chain was identified during a study of T cell responses to AZD1222 COVID-19 vaccine. The CDR3 length is 15 residues. V was cut by 0 bases and J by 4 bases, with 10 bases left in between. Germline values: CDR1 GTSNPN, CDR2 SVGIG (reference sequence). Data came from immunoSEQ multiplex PCR; TCRdb stores just in-frame clones and leaves some out. Of 70,000 to 95,000 clones detected, 75% to 90% appear once; the ten largest clones hold more than 2%. Specimen: peripheral blood, collected 28 days after the second AZD1222 dose. This receptor was taken from an adult who received the AZD1222 COVID-19 vaccine. This rearrangement joins TRBV30 to TRBJ1-6, with D uncertain. The CDR3 nucleotides are TGTGCCTGGAGTGTTTCGGGATTTTATAATTCACCCCTCCACTTT. The encoded protein is CAWSVSGFYNSPLHF.